A single sample gave rise to the 6 T cell receptor beta chains below, sequenced in a study of ipilimumab plus nivolumab after autologous stem cell transplantation. Here immunoSEQ multiplex PCR was the method, and the copy in TCRdb shows in-frame clones only, minus some. This sample has 84,000 or so clones, with about 83% found just once. The specimen was PBMCs, collected in a trial of ipilimumab plus nivolumab as post-transplant consolidation. Every receptor here comes from a male donor with diffuse large B-cell lymphoma.

V gene TRBV19 combines with J gene TRBJ2-5, with a tentative D call TRBD1 (6 bases). Germline CDR1 LNHDA, CDR2 SQIVND (reference sequence). V was trimmed by 9 bases and J by 2 bases, leaving 16 bases between them. The CDR3 is 14 residues long. The CDR3: CARKEEQGQETQYF. The CDR3 DNA reads TGTGCCAGAAAAGAGGAACAGGGTCAAGAGACCCAGTACTTC. The full variable domain, rest sourced from reference TRBV19 and TRBJ2-5, is DGGITQSPKYLFRKEGQNVTLSCEQNLNHDAMYWYRQDPGQGLRLIYYSQIVNDFQKGDIAEGYSVSREKKESFPLTVTSAQKNPTAFYLCARKEEQGQETQYFGPGTRLLVL.

This clone was seen only a few times. The V gene is TRBV7-3, the J gene TRBJ1-2; the D is unclear. The CDR3 sequence is 13 residues long. The V end lost 5 bases, the J end lost 4 bases, and 11 bases lay between the germline ends. Per the germline V gene, CDR1 is SGHTA and CDR2 is FQGTGA. CDR3 protein: CASSPRGSYGYTF. In nucleotides, the CDR3 is TGTGCCAGCAGCCCTCGCGGATCCTATGGCTACACCTTC.

The genes are TRBV19 and TRBJ2-5; possibly TRBD2 for D (6 bases). This CDR3 has 16 amino acids. Trimming cost V 3 bases and J 3 bases, with 17 bases left between them. The germline V gene has CDR1 LNHDA and CDR2 SQIVND (reference sequence). The CDR3 coding sequence is TGTGCCAGTAGTATCGCGGTAGCGGCAACCAAAGAGACCCAGTACTTC. Its protein product is CASSIAVAATKETQYF.

This chain links TRBV5-6 with TRBJ2-1, with 8 bases lining up with TRBD1. The CDR3 runs 16 residues. Germline CDR1 reads SGHDT; CDR2 reads YYEEEE. The junction had 9 bases not matched to a gene; V was cut back by 5 bases and J by 2 bases. This CDR3 is CASSLDRGRTYNEQFF. The CDR3 coding sequence is TGTGCCAGCAGTCTTGACAGGGGCCGTACCTACAATGAGCAGTTCTTC.

This chain joins TRBV6-6 and TRBJ2-7; D is unclear. Germline V gene sequence: CDR1 MNHNY, CDR2 SVGAGI (reference sequence). V was cut by 6 bases and J by 6 bases, with 12 bases left in between. The CDR3 length is 12 residues. This chain's CDR3 is CASSQSRFEQYF. The CDR3 nucleotides are TGTGCCAGCAGCCAGAGCCGGTTCGAGCAGTACTTC.

This chain uses TRBV27 with TRBJ1-1; D is uncertain. The V and J ends lost 6 bases and 4 bases respectively, with 9 bases between them. The CDR3 contains 12 residues. Germline V gene lookup returns CDR1 MNHEY and CDR2 SMNVEV (reference sequence). The CDR3 nucleotides are TGTGCCAGCAGGGGTCTCGGCACTGAAGCTTTCTTT. Translated, it gives CASRGLGTEAFF.